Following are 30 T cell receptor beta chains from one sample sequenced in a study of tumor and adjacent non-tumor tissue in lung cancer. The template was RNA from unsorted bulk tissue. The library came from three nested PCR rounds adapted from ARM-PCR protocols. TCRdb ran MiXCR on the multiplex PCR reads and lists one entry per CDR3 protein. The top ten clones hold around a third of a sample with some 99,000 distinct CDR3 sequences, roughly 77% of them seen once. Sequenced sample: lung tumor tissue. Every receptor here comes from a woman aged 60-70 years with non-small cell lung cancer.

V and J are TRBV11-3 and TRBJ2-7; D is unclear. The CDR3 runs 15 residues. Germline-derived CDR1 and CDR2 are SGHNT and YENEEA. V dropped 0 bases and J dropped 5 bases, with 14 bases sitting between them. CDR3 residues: CASSLDPAGSNEQYF. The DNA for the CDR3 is TGTGCCAGCAGCTTAGATCCTGCTGGGTCGAACGAGCAGTACTTC. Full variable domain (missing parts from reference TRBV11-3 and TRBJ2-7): EAGVVQSPRYKIIEKKQPVAFWCNPISGHNTLYWYLQNLGQGPELLIRYENEEAVDDSQLPKDRFSAERLKGVDSTLKIQPAELGDSAVYLCASSLDPAGSNEQYFGPGTRLTVT.

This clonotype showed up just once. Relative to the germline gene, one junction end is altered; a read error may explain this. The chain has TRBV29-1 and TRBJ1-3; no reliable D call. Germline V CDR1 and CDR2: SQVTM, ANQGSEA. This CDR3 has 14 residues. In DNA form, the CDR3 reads TGTAGCGTTGAAGAGGGTTACAGCCGAAACACCATATATTTT. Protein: CSVEEGYSRNTIYF.

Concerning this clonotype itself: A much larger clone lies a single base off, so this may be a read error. CDR3 DNA: TGTGCCAGCAGCCATAGTGCTACCGAAGCTTTCTTT. Protein: CASSHSATEAFF. The V gene is TRBV6-1, the J gene TRBJ1-1; D remains ambiguous. V was clipped by 6 bases and J by 8 bases, with 13 bases between them. The CDR3 is 12 residues long. Looked up from germline, CDR1 is MNHNS and CDR2 is SASEGT.

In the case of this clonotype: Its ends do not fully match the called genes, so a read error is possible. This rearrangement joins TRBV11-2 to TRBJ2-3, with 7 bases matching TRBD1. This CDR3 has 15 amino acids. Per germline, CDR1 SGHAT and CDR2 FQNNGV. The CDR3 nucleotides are TGTGCCAGCGGCGCCACCGGGACAGCCACAGATACTCAGTATTTT. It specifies CASGATGTATDTQYF.

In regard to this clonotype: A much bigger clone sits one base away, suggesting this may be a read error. CDR3 in DNA: TGTGCCAGCAGGATGAATCAGCCCCAGCATTTT. This gives the protein CASRMNQPQHF. The V gene is TRBV6-6, the J gene TRBJ1-5; D is ambiguous. The CDR3 runs 11 residues. Germline CDR1 reads MNHNY; CDR2 reads SVGAGI (reference sequence). Deletions cut 6 bases from V and 4 bases from J, with 4 bases between.

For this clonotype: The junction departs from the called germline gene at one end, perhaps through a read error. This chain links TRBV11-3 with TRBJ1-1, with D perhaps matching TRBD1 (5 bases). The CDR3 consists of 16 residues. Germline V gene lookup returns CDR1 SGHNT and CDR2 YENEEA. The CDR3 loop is CTSSPRDGQLRIEAFF. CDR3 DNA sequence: TGTACCAGCAGCCCCCGGGACGGGCAATTGAGAATTGAAGCTTTCTTT. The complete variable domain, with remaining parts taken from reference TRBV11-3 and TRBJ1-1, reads EAGVVQSPRYKIIEKKQPVAFWCNPISGHNTLYWYLQNLGQGPELLIRYENEEAVDDSQLPKDRFSAERLKGVDSTLKIQPAELGDSAVYLCTSSPRDGQLRIEAFFGQGTRLTVV.

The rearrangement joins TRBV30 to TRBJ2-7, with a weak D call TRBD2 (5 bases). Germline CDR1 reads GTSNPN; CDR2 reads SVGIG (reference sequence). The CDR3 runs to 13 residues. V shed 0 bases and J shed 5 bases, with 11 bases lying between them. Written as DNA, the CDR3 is TGTGCCTGGAGTGTATGTGGAGGTGACGAGCAGTACTTC. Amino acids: CAWSVCGGDEQYF.

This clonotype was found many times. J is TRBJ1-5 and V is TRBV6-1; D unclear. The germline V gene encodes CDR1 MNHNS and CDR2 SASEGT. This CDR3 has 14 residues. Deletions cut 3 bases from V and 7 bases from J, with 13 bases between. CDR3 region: CASSDRGESQPQHF. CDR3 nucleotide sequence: TGTGCCAGCAGTGACCGGGGAGAGTCGCAGCCCCAGCATTTT.

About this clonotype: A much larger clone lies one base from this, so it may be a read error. The CDR3 nucleotides read TGCAGTGCTTGGGCAGGGGGTATCGCGGGAGGGCCTCCGATTTACAATGATCAGTTCTTC. It specifies CSAWAGGIAGGPPIYNDQFF. The gene calls are TRBV20-1 and TRBJ2-1; the match to TRBD2 covers 9 bases. Germline assignment: CDR1 DFQATT and CDR2 SNEGSKA (reference sequence). CDR3 size: 20 residues.

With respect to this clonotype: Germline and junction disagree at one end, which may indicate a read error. The CDR3 protein is CDSSLGIGFNYGYTF. For the CDR3, the DNA is TGTGACAGCAGCTTAGGAATAGGGTTTAACTATGGCTACACATTC. The V gene is TRBV11-2, the J gene TRBJ1-2; D gene unclear. The CDR3 totals 15 residues. Germline CDR1 reads SGHAT; CDR2 reads FQNNGV.

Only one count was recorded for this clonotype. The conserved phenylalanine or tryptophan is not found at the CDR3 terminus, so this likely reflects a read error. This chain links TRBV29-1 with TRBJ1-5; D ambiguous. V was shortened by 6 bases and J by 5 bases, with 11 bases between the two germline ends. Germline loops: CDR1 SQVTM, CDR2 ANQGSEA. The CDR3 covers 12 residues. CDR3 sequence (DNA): TGCAGCGTCGCCGACATTTATCAGCCCCAGCATCTA. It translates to CSVADIYQPQHL.

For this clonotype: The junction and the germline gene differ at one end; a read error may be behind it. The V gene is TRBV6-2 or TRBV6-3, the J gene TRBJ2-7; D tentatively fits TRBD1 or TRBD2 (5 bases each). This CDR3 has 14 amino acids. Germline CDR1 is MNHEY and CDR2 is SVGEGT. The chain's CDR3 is CVSCRGRGPYEQYF. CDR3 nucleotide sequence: TGTGTCAGCTGTAGAGGACGGGGACCTTACGAGCAGTACTTC.

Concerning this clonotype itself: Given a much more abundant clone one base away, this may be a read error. The CDR3 bases are TGTGCCAGCAGTTCCGGACTCGGGCAGTACTTC. Its translation is CASSSGLGQYF. V usage is TRBV7-9 and J usage is TRBJ2-7, with a weak D call TRBD2 (5 bases). Trimming left V 6 bases short and J 9 bases short, with 12 bases between. The length of the CDR3 is 11 residues. CDR1 is SEHNR, CDR2 FQNEAQ, per germline (reference sequence).

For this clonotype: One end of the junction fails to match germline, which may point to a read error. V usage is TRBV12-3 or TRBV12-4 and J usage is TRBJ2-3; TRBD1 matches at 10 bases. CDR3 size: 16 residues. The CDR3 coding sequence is TGTGCCAGCAGTTCAACCGGGACAGGGGCAGCAGAAACGCAATATTTT. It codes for CASSSTGTGAAETQYF.

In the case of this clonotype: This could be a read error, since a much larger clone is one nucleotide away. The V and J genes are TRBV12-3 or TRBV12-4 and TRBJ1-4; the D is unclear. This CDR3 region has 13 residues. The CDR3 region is CVSSLYLRTDLFF. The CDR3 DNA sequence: TGTGTCAGCAGTTTATATTTACGGACGGACCTGTTTTTT.

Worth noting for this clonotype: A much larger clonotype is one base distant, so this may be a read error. CDR3 loop: CASSEGTGVNVLTF. CDR3 DNA: TGCGCCAGCAGCGAGGGTACTGGGGTCAACGTCCTGACTTTC. This sequence joins TRBV5-1 and TRBJ2-6; TRBD2 might be the D (5 bases). CDR3 length: 14 residues. Germline lookup yields CDR1 SGHRS and CDR2 YFSETQ. The variable domain in full, completed from reference TRBV5-1 and TRBJ2-6, reads KAGVTQTPRYLIKTRGQQVTLSCSPISGHRSVSWYQQTPGQGLQFLFEYFSETQRNKGNFPGRFSGRQFSNSRSEMNVSTLELGDSALYLCASSEGTGVNVLTFGAGSRLTVL.

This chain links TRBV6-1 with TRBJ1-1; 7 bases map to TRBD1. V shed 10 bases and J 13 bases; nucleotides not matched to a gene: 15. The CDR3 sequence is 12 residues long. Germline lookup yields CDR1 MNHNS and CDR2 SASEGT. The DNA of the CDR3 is TGTGCCACCCAAACGTTGGCAGGGGGAGTTTTCTTT. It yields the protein CATQTLAGGVFF.

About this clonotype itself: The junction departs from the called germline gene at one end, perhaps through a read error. The CDR3 loop is CASNQEARALDGYTF. The CDR3 region has the DNA TGCGCCAGCAACCAAGAGGCCCGGGCCTTGGATGGCTACACCTTC. This rearrangement joins TRBV4-3 to TRBJ1-2; no definite D call. Germline V gene data show CDR1 as LGHNA and CDR2 as YSLEER. CDR3 size: 15 residues.

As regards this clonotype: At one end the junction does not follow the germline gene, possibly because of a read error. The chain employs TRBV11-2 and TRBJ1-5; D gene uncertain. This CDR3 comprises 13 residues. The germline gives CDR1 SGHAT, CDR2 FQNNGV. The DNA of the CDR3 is TGTGCCAGCAGCTTAGAGTATAAACAGCCCCCGCATTTT. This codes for CASSLEYKQPPHF. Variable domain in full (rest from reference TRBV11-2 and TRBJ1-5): EAGVAQSPRYKIIEKRQSVAFWCNPISGHATLYWYQQILGQGPKLLIQFQNNGVVDDSQLPKDRFSAERLKGVDSTLKIQPAKLEDSAVYLCASSLEYKQPPHFGDGTRLSIL.

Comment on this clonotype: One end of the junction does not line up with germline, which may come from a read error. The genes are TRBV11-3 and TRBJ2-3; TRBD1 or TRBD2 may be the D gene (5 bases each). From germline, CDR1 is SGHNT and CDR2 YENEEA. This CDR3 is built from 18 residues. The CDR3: CASIQWDPPITTRDRQYF. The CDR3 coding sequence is TGTGCCAGCATCCAGTGGGACCCACCAATTACAACAAGAGATAGGCAGTATTTT.

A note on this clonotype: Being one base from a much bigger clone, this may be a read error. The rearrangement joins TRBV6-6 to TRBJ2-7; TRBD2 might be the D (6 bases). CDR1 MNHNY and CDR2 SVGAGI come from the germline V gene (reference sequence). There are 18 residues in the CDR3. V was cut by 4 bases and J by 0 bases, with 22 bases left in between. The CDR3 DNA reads TGTGCCAGCAGTTCGACACGGAGACTAGTGGCAAGCTCCTACGAGCAGTACTTC. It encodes CASSSTRRLVASSYEQYF.

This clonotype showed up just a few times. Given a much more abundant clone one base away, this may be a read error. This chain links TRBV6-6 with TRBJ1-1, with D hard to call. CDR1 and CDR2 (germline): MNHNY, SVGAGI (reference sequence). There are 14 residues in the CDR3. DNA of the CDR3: TGTGCCAGCAGCCAATACTCAAGTAACACTGAAACTTTCTTT. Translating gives CASSQYSSNTETFF.

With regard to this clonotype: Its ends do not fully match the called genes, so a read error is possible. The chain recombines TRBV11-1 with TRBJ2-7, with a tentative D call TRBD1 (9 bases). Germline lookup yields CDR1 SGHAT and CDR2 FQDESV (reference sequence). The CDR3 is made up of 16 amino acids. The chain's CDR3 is CVSSLAGQGVSYEQYF. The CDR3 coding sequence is TGTGTCAGCAGCTTAGCGGGACAGGGAGTATCCTACGAGCAGTACTTC.

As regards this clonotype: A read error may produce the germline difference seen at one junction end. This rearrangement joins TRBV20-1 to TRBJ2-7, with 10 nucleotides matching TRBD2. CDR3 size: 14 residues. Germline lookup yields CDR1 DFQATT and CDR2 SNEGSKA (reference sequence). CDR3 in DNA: TGTAGTGCTATACTAGCGGGGAGCCTGGGTGAGCAATACTTC. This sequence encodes CSAILAGSLGEQYF.

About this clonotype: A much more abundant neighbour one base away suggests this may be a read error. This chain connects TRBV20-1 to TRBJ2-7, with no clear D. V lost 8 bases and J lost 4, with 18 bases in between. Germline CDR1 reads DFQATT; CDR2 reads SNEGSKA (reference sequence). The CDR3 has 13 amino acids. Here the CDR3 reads CSTINPKLYEQYF. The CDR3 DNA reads TGCAGTACCATCAACCCTAAACTTTACGAGCAGTACTTC.

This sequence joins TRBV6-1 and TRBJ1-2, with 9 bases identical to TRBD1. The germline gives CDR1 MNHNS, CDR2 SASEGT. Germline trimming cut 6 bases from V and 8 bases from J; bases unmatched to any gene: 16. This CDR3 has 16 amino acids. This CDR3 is CASRSGTGTILYGYTF. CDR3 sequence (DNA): TGTGCCAGCAGGTCCGGGACAGGGACCATCCTATACGGCTACACCTTC.

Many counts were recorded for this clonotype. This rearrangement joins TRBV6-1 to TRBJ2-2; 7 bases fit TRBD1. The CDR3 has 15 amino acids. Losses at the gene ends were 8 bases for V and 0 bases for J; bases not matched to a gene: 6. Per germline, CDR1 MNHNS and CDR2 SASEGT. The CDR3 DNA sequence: TGTGCCAGCTCTAAGGACAGGCCGAACACCGGGGAGCTGTTTTTT. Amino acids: CASSKDRPNTGELFF.

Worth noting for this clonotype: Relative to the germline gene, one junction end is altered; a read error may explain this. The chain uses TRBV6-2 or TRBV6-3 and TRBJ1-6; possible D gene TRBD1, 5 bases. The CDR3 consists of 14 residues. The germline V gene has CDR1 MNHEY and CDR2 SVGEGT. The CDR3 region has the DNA TGTGCCAGCAAGCTGACATGGACAAATTCACCTCTCCACTTT. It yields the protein CASKLTWTNSPLHF.

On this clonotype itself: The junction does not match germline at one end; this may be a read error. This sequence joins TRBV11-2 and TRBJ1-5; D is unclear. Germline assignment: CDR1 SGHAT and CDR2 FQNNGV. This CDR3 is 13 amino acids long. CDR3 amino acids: CASSYHSNQSQLF. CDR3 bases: TGTGCCAGCAGCTATCATAGCAATCAGTCCCAGCTTTTT.

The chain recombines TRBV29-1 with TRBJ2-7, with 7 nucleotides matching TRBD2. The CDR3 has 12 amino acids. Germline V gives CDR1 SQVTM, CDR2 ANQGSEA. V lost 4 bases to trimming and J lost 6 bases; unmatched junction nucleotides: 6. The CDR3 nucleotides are TGCAGCGTTGGATGGGGGGGTGGCGAGCAGTACTTC. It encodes CSVGWGGGEQYF.